This T cell receptor (beta chain) was observed in a study of T cells in tuberculosis (dated by TCRdb to about 2018). As for the study more broadly: In the study, CD1B tetramers and high-throughput TCR immunosequencing were combined to characterize T cells specific for the mycobacterial lipid antigen glucose monomycolate (GMM). Overall study results and their limits: T cells binding the CD1B-GMM tetramer with low affinity may have been missed by the stringent sort gate.

According to the germline V gene, CDR1 reads MNHNS and CDR2 reads SASEGT. The junction carries 10 bases between V and J, which are trimmed by 2 bases and 2 bases respectively. The CDR3 goes from the cysteine to the phenylalanine over 15 residues. Only the CDR3 region is kept as DNA, spanning 45 bases read in frame from base 1. Concerning this clone: Base qualities are missing; no much larger clone stands one base away.

Thawed, overnight-rested PBMC were stained with GMM-loaded CD1B tetramer, a Live/Dead dye and anti-CD3, then sorted on a FACS Aria II. The CD1B tetramers were loaded with C32 glucose monomycolate that had been purified from Rhodococcus equi. PBMC used for tetramer sorting had been depleted of CD14-expressing monocytes for a separate study before cryopreservation. From each donor, some 100,000 tetramer-negative cells were sorted and were analyzed alongside the tetramer-positive cells. GMM-loaded CD1B tetramers were used to sort antigen-specific T cells from a handful of healthy South African adults. TCR-alpha and TCR-beta chains were sequenced unpaired, so chain pairing information was not available. The immunoSEQ multiplex PCR assay was used to generate TCR libraries, with TCR-beta and/or TCR-alpha/delta assays applied to each sample. Amplified TCR libraries were sequenced on the Illumina high-throughput platform. Concerning the study's data processing: Clustering and dimensionality reduction were performed using pairwise TCRdist distances among GMM-specific receptors from ex vivo sorted or in vitro expanded T cells. Sequence motifs defined by gene usage and CDR3 content were checked for enrichment by comparing tetramer-positive and tetramer-negative populations. Drawn from immuneACCESS, this table holds only the in-frame rearrangements with V and J called that TCRdb kept. Clones are partly lost; checked studies trace under half to an unresolved V gene and leave the rest unexplained. For V, J and clone size, that table is used; D and trimming come from the DNA. The sample has about 88,000 clones on record, roughly 93% of them singletons. Together, the top ten hold under 2.5% of the sample.

Recombination connected TRBV6-1 to TRBJ1-3, with no confidently assigned D gene. This sequence originates from an adult woman with latent tuberculosis. Sequencing input: CD1b-GMM tetramer-negative cells sorted from PBMCs. According to the study, the label for this sample's cell subset or site signals: T cells not binding CD1B-GMM tetramer, sorted from same donor. The CDR3 corresponds to CASSERRGPGNTIYF. In nucleotides, the sequence is TGTGCCAGCAGTGAACGCCGGGGTCCTGGAAACACCATATATTTT.